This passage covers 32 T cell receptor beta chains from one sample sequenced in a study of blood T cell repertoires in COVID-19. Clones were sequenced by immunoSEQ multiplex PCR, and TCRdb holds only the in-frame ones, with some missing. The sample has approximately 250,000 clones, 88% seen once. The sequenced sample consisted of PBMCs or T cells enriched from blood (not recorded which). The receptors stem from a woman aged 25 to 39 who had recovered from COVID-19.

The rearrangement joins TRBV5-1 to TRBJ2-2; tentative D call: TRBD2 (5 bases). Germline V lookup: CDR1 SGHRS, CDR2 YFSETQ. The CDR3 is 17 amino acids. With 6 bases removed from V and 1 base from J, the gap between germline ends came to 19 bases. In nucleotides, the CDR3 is TGCGCCAGCACGTTTCAGGCGGCTAGCCGGAACACCGGGGAGCTGTTTTTT. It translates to CASTFQAASRNTGELFF. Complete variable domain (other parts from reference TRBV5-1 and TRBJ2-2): KAGVTQTPRYLIKTRGQQVTLSCSPISGHRSVSWYQQTPGQGLQFLFEYFSETQRNKGNFPGRFSGRQFSNSRSEMNVSTLELGDSALYLCASTFQAASRNTGELFFGEGSRLTVL.

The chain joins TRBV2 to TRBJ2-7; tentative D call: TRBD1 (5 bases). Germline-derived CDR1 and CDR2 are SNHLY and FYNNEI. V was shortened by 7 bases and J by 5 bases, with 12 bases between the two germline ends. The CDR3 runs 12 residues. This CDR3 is CASKQAFDEQYF. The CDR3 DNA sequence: TGTGCCAGCAAACAGGCGTTCGACGAGCAGTACTTC.

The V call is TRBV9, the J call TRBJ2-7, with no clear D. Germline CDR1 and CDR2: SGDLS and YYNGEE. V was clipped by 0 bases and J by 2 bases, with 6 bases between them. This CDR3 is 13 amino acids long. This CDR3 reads CASSVGPPYEQYF. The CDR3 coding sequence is TGTGCCAGCAGCGTAGGGCCCCCCTACGAGCAGTACTTC.

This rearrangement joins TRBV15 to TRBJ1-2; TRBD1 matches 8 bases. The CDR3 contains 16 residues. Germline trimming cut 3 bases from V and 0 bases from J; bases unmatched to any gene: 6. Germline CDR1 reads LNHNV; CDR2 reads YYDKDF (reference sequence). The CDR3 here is CATSSWTGRSNYGYTF. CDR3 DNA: TGTGCCACCAGCAGTTGGACAGGGCGCTCTAACTATGGCTACACCTTC.

CDR3 nucleotides: TGTGCCAGCAGCCTCCGGGACAGAAATACGCAGTATTTT. The encoded protein is CASSLRDRNTQYF. This chain links TRBV11-3 with TRBJ2-3; 7 nucleotides match TRBD1. The CDR3 totals 13 residues. Germline trimming cut 5 bases from V and 7 bases from J; bases unmatched to any gene: 6. Germline loops: CDR1 SGHNT, CDR2 YENEEA.

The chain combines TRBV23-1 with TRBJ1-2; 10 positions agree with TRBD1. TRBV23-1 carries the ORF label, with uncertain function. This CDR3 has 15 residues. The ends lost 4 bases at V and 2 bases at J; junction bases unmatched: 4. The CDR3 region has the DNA TGCGCCAGCAGTCTCCGGACAGGGGGGAACTATGGCTACACCTTC. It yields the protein CASSLRTGGNYGYTF.

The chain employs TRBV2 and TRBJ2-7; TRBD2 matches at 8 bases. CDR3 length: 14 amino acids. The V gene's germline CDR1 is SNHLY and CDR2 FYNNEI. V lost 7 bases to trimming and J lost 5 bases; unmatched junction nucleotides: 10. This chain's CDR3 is CASKKRGPLHEQYF. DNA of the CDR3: TGTGCCAGCAAGAAGCGGGGGCCCCTCCACGAGCAGTACTTC.

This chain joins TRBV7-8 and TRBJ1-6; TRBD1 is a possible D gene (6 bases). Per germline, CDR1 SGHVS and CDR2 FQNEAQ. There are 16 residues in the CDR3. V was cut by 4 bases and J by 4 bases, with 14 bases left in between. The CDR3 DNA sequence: TGTGCCAGCAGCTCCATAAAACAGGGATATAATTCACCCCTCCACTTT. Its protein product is CASSSIKQGYNSPLHF.

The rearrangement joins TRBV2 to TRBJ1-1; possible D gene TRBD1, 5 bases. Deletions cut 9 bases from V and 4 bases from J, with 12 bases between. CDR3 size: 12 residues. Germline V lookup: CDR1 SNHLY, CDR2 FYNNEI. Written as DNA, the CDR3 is TGTGCCAGTGGGGCAAAGGGCACTGAAGCTTTCTTT. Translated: CASGAKGTEAFF.

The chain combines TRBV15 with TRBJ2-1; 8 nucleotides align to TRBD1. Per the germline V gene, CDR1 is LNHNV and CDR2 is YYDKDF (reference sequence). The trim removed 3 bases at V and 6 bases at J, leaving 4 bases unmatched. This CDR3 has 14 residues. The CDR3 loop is CATSRDRVGNEQFF. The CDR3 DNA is TGTGCCACCAGCAGGGACAGGGTTGGCAATGAGCAGTTCTTC.

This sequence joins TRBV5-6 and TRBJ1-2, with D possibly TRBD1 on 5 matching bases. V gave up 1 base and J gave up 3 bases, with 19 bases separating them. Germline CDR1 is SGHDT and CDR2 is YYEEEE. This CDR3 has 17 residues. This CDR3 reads CASSLRGGNIEDYGYTF. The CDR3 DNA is TGTGCCAGCAGCTTGAGGGGAGGGAACATTGAAGACTATGGCTACACCTTC.

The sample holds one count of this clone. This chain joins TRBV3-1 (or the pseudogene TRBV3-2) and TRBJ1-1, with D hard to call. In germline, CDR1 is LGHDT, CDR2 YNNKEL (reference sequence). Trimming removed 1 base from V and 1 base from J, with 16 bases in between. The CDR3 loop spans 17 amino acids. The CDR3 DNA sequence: TGTGCCAGCAGCCAAGTTAGGAACAGCCCGTCGAACACTGAAGCTTTCTTT. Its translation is CASSQVRNSPSNTEAFF.

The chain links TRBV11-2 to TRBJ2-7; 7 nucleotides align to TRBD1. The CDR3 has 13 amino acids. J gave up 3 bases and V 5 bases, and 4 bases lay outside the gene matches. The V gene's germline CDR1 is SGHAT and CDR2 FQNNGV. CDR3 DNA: TGTGCCAGCAGCCCCGGGACAGACTACGAGCAGTACTTC. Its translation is CASSPGTDYEQYF.

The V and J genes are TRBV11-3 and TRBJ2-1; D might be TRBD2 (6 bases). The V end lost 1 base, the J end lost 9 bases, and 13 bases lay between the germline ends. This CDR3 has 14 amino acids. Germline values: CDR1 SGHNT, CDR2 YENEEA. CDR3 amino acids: CASSLGGGAGEQFF. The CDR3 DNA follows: TGTGCCAGCAGCTTAGGAGGCGGGGCAGGTGAGCAGTTCTTC.

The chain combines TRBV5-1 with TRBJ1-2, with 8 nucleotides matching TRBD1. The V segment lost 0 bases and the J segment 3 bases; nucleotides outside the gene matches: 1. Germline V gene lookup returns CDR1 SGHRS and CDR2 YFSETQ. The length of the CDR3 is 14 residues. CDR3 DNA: TGCGCCAGCAGCTTGGAGGGACAGGACTATGGCTACACCTTC. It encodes CASSLEGQDYGYTF.

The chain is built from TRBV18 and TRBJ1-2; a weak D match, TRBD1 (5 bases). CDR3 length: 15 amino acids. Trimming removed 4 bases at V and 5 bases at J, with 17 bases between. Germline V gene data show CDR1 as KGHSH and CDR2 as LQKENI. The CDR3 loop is CASSRPEGGDYGYTF. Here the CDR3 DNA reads TGTGCCAGCTCACGACCTGAGGGAGGGGATTATGGCTACACCTTC.

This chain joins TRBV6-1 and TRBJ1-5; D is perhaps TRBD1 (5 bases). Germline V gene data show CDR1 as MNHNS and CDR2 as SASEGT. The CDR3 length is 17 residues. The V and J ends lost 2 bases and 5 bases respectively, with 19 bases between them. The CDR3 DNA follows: TGTGCCAGCAGTGAACGGGGTTTTGGGGGAGGACATCAGCCCCAGCATTTT. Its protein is CASSERGFGGGHQPQHF.

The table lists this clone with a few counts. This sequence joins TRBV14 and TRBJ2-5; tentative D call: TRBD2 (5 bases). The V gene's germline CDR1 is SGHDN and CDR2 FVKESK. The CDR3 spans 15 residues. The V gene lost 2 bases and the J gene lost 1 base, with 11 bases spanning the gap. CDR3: CASSQISGIQETQYF. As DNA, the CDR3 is TGTGCCAGCAGCCAAATATCGGGGATCCAAGAGACCCAGTACTTC. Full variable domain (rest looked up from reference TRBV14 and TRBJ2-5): EAGVTQFPSHSVIEKGQTVTLRCDPISGHDNLYWYRRVMGKEIKFLLHFVKESKQDESGMPNNRFLAERTGGTYSTLKVQPAELEDSGVYFCASSQISGIQETQYFGPGTRLLVL.

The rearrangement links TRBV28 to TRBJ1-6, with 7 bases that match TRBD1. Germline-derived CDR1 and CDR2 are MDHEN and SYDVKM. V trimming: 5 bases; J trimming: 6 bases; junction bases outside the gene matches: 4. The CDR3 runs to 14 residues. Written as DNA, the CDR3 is TGTGCCAGCAGTCAAGGGGGCCTTAATTCACCCCTCCACTTT. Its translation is CASSQGGLNSPLHF. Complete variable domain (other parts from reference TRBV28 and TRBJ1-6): DVKVTQSSRYLVKRTGEKVFLECVQDMDHENMFWYRQDPGLGLRLIYFSYDVKMKEKGDIPEGYSVSREKKERFSLILESASTNQTSMYLCASSQGGLNSPLHFGNGTRLTVT.

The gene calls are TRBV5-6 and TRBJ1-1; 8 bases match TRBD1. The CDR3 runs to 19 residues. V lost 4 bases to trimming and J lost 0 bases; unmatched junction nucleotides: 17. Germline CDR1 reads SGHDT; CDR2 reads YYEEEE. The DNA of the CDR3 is TGTGCCAGCAGCCGCACCAGGGGGCGAGCCCCACGGCTGAACACTGAAGCTTTCTTT. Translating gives CASSRTRGRAPRLNTEAFF. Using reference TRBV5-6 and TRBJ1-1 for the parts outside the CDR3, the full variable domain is DAGVTQSPTHLIKTRGQQVTLRCSPKSGHDTVSWYQQALGQGPQFIFQYYEEEERQRGNFPDRFSGHQFPNYSSELNVNALLLGDSALYLCASSRTRGRAPRLNTEAFFGQGTRLTVV.

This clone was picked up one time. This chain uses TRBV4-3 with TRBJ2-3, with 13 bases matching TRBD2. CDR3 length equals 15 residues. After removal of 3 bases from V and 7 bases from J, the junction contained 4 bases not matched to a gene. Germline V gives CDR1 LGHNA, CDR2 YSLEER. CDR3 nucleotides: TGCGCCAGCAGCCACGGACTAGCGGGGGAGTATACGCAGTATTTT. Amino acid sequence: CASSHGLAGEYTQYF.

DNA of the CDR3: TGTGCCAGCAGTTTTGCAGGGCGAGTTGTCCACGAGCAGTACTTC. This translates into CASSFAGRVVHEQYF. The chain is built from TRBV27 and TRBJ2-7, with D possibly TRBD1 on 5 matching bases. This CDR3 region has 15 residues. V was shortened by 3 bases and J by 5 bases, with 17 bases between the two germline ends. Germline-derived CDR1 and CDR2 are MNHEY and SMNVEV (reference sequence).

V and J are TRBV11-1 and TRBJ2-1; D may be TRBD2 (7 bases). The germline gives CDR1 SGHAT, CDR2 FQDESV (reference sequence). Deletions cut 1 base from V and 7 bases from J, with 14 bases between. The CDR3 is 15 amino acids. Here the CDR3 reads CASSLEGRGLNEQFF. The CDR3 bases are TGTGCCAGCAGCTTAGAAGGGCGGGGGCTTAATGAGCAGTTCTTC.

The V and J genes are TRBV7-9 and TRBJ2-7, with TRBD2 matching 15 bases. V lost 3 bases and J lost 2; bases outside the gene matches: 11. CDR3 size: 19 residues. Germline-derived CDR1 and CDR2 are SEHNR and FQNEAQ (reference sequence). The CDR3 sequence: CASSFPSGTSGRTPYEQYF. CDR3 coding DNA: TGTGCCAGCAGCTTTCCCTCCGGGACTAGCGGGAGGACGCCCTACGAGCAGTACTTC.

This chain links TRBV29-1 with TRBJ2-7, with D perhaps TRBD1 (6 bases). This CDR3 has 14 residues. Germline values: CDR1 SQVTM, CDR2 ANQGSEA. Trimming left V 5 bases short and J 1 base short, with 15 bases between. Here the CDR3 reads CSVLAFGTSYEQYF. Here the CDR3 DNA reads TGCAGCGTTTTGGCCTTCGGGACATCCTACGAGCAGTACTTC.

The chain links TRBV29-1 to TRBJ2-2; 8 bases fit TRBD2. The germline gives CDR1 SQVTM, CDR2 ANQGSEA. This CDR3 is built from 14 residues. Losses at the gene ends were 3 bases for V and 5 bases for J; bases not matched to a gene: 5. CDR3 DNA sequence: TGCAGCGTTGAGGCGGGAGGAGGAACCGGGGAGCTGTTTTTT. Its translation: CSVEAGGGTGELFF.

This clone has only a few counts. CDR3 sequence: CASSLRTGRNTEAFF. CDR3 bases: TGTGCCAGTAGTCTCAGGACAGGGAGGAACACTGAAGCTTTCTTT. The rearrangement uses TRBV19 and TRBJ1-1, with 8 bases lining up with TRBD1. This CDR3 is built from 15 residues. Per the germline V gene, CDR1 is LNHDA and CDR2 is SQIVND (reference sequence). After removal of 5 bases from V and 1 base from J, the junction contained 6 bases not matched to a gene.

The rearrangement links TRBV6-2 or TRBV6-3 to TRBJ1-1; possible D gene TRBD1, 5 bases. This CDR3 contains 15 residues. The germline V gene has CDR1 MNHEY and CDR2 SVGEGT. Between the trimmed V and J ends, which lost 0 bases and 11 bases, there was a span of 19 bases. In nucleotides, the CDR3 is TGTGCCAGCAGTTACTCGTCCTCGTGGACGGGGGAGGCTTTCTTT. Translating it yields CASSYSSSWTGEAFF.

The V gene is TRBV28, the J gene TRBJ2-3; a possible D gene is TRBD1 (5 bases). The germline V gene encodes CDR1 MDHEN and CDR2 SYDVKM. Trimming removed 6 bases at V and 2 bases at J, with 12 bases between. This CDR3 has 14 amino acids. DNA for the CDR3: TGTGCCAGCAGCCTAAGACAGTTCACAGATACGCAGTATTTT. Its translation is CASSLRQFTDTQYF.

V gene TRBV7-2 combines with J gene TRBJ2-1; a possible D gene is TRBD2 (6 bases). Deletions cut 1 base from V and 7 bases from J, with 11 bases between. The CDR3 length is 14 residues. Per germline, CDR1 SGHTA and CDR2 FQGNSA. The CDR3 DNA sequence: TGTGCCAGCAGCTTAGATACTAGCAGGAATGAGCAGTTCTTC. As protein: CASSLDTSRNEQFF.

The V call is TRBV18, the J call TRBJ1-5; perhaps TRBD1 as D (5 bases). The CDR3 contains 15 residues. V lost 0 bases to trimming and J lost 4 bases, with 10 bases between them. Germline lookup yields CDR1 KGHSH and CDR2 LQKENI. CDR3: CASSPPGASNQPQHF. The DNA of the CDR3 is TGTGCCAGCTCACCACCAGGGGCCTCTAATCAGCCCCAGCATTTT.

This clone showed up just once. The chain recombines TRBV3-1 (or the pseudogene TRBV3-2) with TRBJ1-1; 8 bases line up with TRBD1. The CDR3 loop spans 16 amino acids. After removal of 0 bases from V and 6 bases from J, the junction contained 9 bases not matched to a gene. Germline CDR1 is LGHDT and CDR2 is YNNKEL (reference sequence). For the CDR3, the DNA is TGTGCCAGCAGCCAAGAATTAACAGGGGGTGTTTCTGAAGCTTTCTTT. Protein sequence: CASSQELTGGVSEAFF.